This passage covers 27 T cell receptor beta chains from one sample sequenced in a study of early T cells in non-severe SARS-CoV-2 infection. TCRdb processed the 5' RACE reads anew with MiXCR; each CDR3 protein has one entry. This sample has about 35,000 distinct CDR3 sequences, with about 6.2% found just once. Sequencing was done on a sample of whole blood. These TCRs come from an adult who was a healthcare worker with PCR-confirmed SARS-CoV-2 infection or an uninfected control (not recorded which).

This clonotype was seen more than once but under ten times. The J gene is TRBJ1-1, the V gene TRBV20-1; TRBD1 might be the D (5 bases). This CDR3 contains 13 residues. Trimming stripped 6 bases from V and 3 bases from J, with 14 bases between. Per the germline V gene, CDR1 is DFQATT and CDR2 is SNEGSKA (reference sequence). The chain's CDR3 is CSAGRGADTEAFF. The CDR3 nucleotides read TGCAGTGCGGGGAGAGGGGCGGACACTGAAGCTTTCTTT.

Many counts were recorded for this clonotype. V is TRBV6-5 and J is TRBJ1-5; 7 bases are a match to TRBD1. CDR1 is MNHEY and CDR2 is SVGAGI in the germline V gene. The CDR3 totals 14 residues. V lost 5 bases and J lost 5; bases outside the gene matches: 6. The CDR3 spells CASSKTGEDQPQHF. In DNA, the CDR3 is TGTGCCAGCAGTAAAACAGGGGAGGATCAGCCCCAGCATTTT.

This clonotype has a handful of counts. The rearrangement uses TRBV20-1 and TRBJ2-1; perhaps D is TRBD1 or TRBD2 (5 bases each). The CDR3 consists of 15 residues. Germline loops: CDR1 DFQATT, CDR2 SNEGSKA (reference sequence). The V gene lost 0 bases and the J gene lost 9 bases, with 18 bases spanning the gap. Written as DNA, the CDR3 is TGCAGTGCTAGAGATTGGAGAGTAGCAGGGAGTGAGCAGTTCTTC. Its protein product is CSARDWRVAGSEQFF.

This clonotype was seen ten or more times. This chain links TRBV7-2 with TRBJ2-1; a possible D gene is TRBD2 (6 bases). Germline V gene data show CDR1 as SGHTA and CDR2 as FQGNSA. The CDR3 spans 15 residues. The V end was cut by 3 bases, the J end by 1 base, with 10 bases between. Here the CDR3 reads CASSLGGVSYNEQFF. DNA for the CDR3: TGTGCCAGCAGCTTGGGCGGGGTGTCCTACAATGAGCAGTTCTTC.

The V gene is TRBV10-2, the J gene TRBJ2-1; D may be TRBD1 or TRBD2 (6 bases each). The germline V gene encodes CDR1 WSHSY and CDR2 SAAADI. V lost 7 bases and J 2 bases, leaving 12 bases between the germline ends. This CDR3 is built from 14 residues. The chain's CDR3 is CASKGGNTYNEQFF. The CDR3 DNA reads as TGCGCCAGCAAGGGGGGAAATACCTACAATGAGCAGTTCTTC.

At least ten counts were recorded for this clonotype. The V gene is TRBV27, the J gene TRBJ2-7, with 7 bases identical to TRBD2. Trimming took 11 bases from V and 4 from J; bases not matched to a gene: 8. CDR1 and CDR2 from the germline V gene are MNHEY and SMNVEV (reference sequence). The CDR3 extends over 12 amino acids. CDR3 sequence (DNA): TGTGCCTCAGGGAGGGAACGGTACGAGCAGTACTTC. It codes for CASGRERYEQYF.

There are many counts of this clonotype. The rearrangement links TRBV20-1 to TRBJ2-2, with D possibly TRBD1 on 6 matching bases. CDR3 length: 13 residues. Germline lookup yields CDR1 DFQATT and CDR2 SNEGSKA (reference sequence). V lost 5 bases to trimming and J lost 6 bases, with 13 bases between them. The CDR3 nucleotides are TGCAGTGCTTCACAGGGTCCGGCCGGGGAGCTGTTTTTT. Residues: CSASQGPAGELFF.

This clonotype was seen repeatedly, ten times or more. The chain joins TRBV15 to TRBJ2-1; D might be TRBD1 or TRBD2, each matching 5 bases. Germline lookup yields CDR1 LNHNV and CDR2 YYDKDF (reference sequence). Trimming cost V 3 bases and J 6 bases, with 12 bases left between them. The CDR3 loop spans 14 amino acids. As DNA, the CDR3 is TGTGCCACCAGCAGTTACACCGGGGCCAATGAGCAGTTCTTC. The encoded protein is CATSSYTGANEQFF.

This clonotype was observed at least ten times. The chain is built from TRBV20-1 and TRBJ2-3; 10 bases map to TRBD1. The germline V gene has CDR1 DFQATT and CDR2 SNEGSKA (reference sequence). The CDR3 consists of 14 residues. The V and J ends lost 1 base and 5 bases, in that order; junction bases with no gene match: 3. The DNA for the CDR3 is TGCAGTGCTAGAGGACAGGGGGCAGGAGATACGCAGTATTTT. This codes for CSARGQGAGDTQYF.

The genes are TRBV12-3 or TRBV12-4 and TRBJ2-7, with D possibly called TRBD1 or TRBD2 (5 bases each). The CDR3 spans 15 residues. V was trimmed by 2 bases and J by 0 bases, leaving 11 bases between them. This CDR3 reads CASSLLDGTSYEQYF. The DNA of the CDR3 is TGTGCCAGCAGTTTACTGGATGGGACCTCCTACGAGCAGTACTTC.

This clonotype was found many times. J is TRBJ2-3 and V is TRBV6-4; 8 nucleotides match TRBD2. Germline V gives CDR1 MRHNA, CDR2 SNTAGT. The CDR3 length is 14 residues. Losses at the gene ends were 3 bases for V and 3 bases for J; bases not matched to a gene: 2. Here the CDR3 DNA reads TGTGCCAGCAGTGAAGCGGGAGAAACAGATACGCAGTATTTT. Its protein is CASSEAGETDTQYF.

There are many counts of this clonotype. The chain links TRBV2 to TRBJ2-2; the D gene is possibly TRBD2 (5 bases). Germline CDR1 is SNHLY and CDR2 is FYNNEI. The CDR3 runs 14 residues. Between the trimmed V and J ends, which lost 5 bases and 4 bases, there was a span of 11 bases. CDR3 region: CASSPSRGTGELFF. CDR3 in DNA: TGTGCCAGCAGTCCAAGCCGGGGCACCGGGGAGCTGTTTTTT.

The gene calls are TRBV6-5 and TRBJ2-5; D ambiguous. CDR3 size: 13 residues. Trimming stripped 2 bases from V and 0 bases from J, with 4 bases between. In germline, CDR1 is MNHEY, CDR2 SVGAGI. The CDR3 DNA reads as TGTGCCAGCAGTTACGGCAACCAAGAGACCCAGTACTTC. Its translation: CASSYGNQETQYF.

This clonotype appeared a few times. The chain carries TRBV3-1 and TRBJ2-7; 10 bases are shared with TRBD2. This CDR3 contains 14 residues. From germline, CDR1 is LGHDT and CDR2 YNNKEL (reference sequence). The V and J ends lost 8 bases and 6 bases, in that order; junction bases with no gene match: 10. The CDR3 here is CASGKGTSVAEQYF. The CDR3 DNA is TGTGCCAGCGGGAAAGGGACTAGCGTGGCCGAGCAGTACTTC.

This clonotype was found many times. The chain uses TRBV3-1 and TRBJ2-7; no reliable D call. Trimming left V 4 bases short and J 5 bases short, with 9 bases between. This CDR3 region has 12 residues. Germline CDR1 and CDR2: LGHDT and YNNKEL (reference sequence). This CDR3 reads CASSPSGHEQYF. The CDR3 region has the DNA TGTGCCAGCAGCCCTTCGGGCCACGAGCAGTACTTC.

The rearrangement uses TRBV21-1 and TRBJ2-3. TRBV21-1 is an annotated pseudogene. The CDR3 extends over 13 amino acids. The CDR3, as DNA: TGTGCCAGCATGTCGAGCCTCGGAGATACGCAGTATTTT. This encodes CASMSSLGDTQYF.

There are many counts of this clonotype. V is TRBV11-2 and J is TRBJ2-1, with 7 bases matching TRBD2. V dropped 0 bases and J dropped 3; count of bases not matched to a gene: 8. Germline loops: CDR1 SGHAT, CDR2 FQNNGV. This CDR3 contains 17 residues. This chain's CDR3 is CASSLDVAGVGYNEQFF. The DNA of the CDR3 is TGTGCCAGCAGCTTAGATGTGGCGGGAGTAGGCTACAATGAGCAGTTCTTC.

The V and J genes are TRBV29-1 and TRBJ2-6; D assignment may be TRBD1 or TRBD2 (5 bases each). The CDR3 has 16 amino acids. The germline V and J ends were trimmed by 4 bases and 0 bases, with 13 bases remaining between them. Germline V gene sequence: CDR1 SQVTM, CDR2 ANQGSEA. CDR3 sequence reads: CSVGEGEPSGANVLTF. The DNA of the CDR3 is TGCAGCGTTGGCGAAGGGGAGCCCTCTGGGGCCAACGTCCTGACTTTC.

This clonotype was observed a handful of times. The chain is built from TRBV28 and TRBJ1-2; TRBD1 is a possible D gene (5 bases). V lost 3 bases to trimming and J lost 7 bases, with 12 bases between them. CDR3 length: 13 amino acids. In germline, CDR1 is MDHEN, CDR2 SYDVKM. CDR3 sequence: CASSFRRETGYTF. As DNA, the CDR3 is TGTGCCAGCAGTTTCCGCAGGGAGACTGGCTACACCTTC.

In its sample, this clonotype was seen many times. The rearrangement uses TRBV5-6 and TRBJ1-4; 8 positions match TRBD1. The germline V gene has CDR1 SGHDT and CDR2 YYEEEE. Trimming at V came to 4 bases and at J to 6 bases, leaving 5 bases not matched to a gene. The CDR3 totals 14 residues. In DNA form, the CDR3 reads TGTGCCAGCAGCCGACTGGACAGGGATGAAAAACTGTTTTTT. This encodes CASSRLDRDEKLFF.

This clonotype was counted at least ten times. The chain recombines TRBV3-1 with TRBJ2-7; D ambiguous. The CDR3 consists of 14 residues. Trimming left V 4 bases short and J 12 bases short, with 22 bases between. Germline assignment: CDR1 LGHDT and CDR2 YNNKEL (reference sequence). In DNA form, the CDR3 reads TGTGCCAGCAGCCCCACTTATACGATCCCTCCGGTGTACTTC. Translating it yields CASSPTYTIPPVYF.

Ten or more counts support this clonotype. This chain joins TRBV7-3 and TRBJ2-1, with D unresolved. With 2 bases removed from V and 3 bases from J, the gap between germline ends came to 11 bases. CDR1 SGHTA and CDR2 FQGTGA come from the germline V gene. The CDR3 is made up of 15 amino acids. The CDR3 region is CASSLSASDYNEQFF. The CDR3 region has the DNA TGTGCCAGCAGCTTATCAGCGTCCGACTACAATGAGCAGTTCTTC. Combining the CDR3 with reference TRBV7-3 and TRBJ2-1 gives the whole variable domain GAGVSQTPSNKVTEKGKYVELRCDPISGHTALYWYRQSLGQGPEFLIYFQGTGAADDSGLPNDRFFAVRPEGSVSTLKIQRTERGDSAVYLCASSLSASDYNEQFFGPGTRLTVL.

This clonotype came up a few times. The V call is TRBV7-3, the J call TRBJ2-3; 8 bases align to TRBD1. The CDR3 sequence is 15 residues long. V shed 5 bases and J 3 bases; nucleotides not matched to a gene: 7. Germline values: CDR1 SGHTA, CDR2 FQGTGA. This chain's CDR3 is CASSPGTGTTDTQYF. The CDR3 bases are TGTGCCAGCAGCCCCGGGACAGGTACTACAGATACGCAGTATTTT.

This clonotype showed up many times. The chain uses TRBV12-3 or TRBV12-4 and TRBJ2-3, with D unresolved. Trimming removed 7 bases from V and 0 bases from J, with 11 bases in between. This CDR3 comprises 14 residues. CDR3 region: CASTAVTSTDTQYF. DNA for the CDR3: TGTGCCAGCACGGCGGTTACTAGCACAGATACGCAGTATTTT.

This clonotype has a count of ten or more. The V gene is TRBV19, the J gene TRBJ1-5; 9 bases align to TRBD1. CDR3 size: 16 residues. Trimming cost V 6 bases and J 7 bases; bases outside gene matches: 13. Germline values: CDR1 LNHDA, CDR2 SQIVND (reference sequence). The CDR3 DNA reads as TGTGCCAGTAGGGAACAGGGGGCGAGTAAATCCCAGCCCCAGCATTTT. It specifies CASREQGASKSQPQHF.

This clonotype showed up just a few times. The rearrangement joins TRBV7-6 to TRBJ2-2; weak D call: TRBD2 (5 bases). This CDR3 comprises 14 residues. Germline CDR1 is SGHVS and CDR2 is FNYEAQ. Trimming removed 4 bases at V and 1 base at J, with 7 bases between. CDR3: CASSSEGNTGELFF. CDR3 coding DNA: TGTGCCAGCAGCTCCGAGGGGAACACCGGGGAGCTGTTTTTT.

This clonotype was counted a few times. This rearrangement joins TRBV7-8 to TRBJ1-1; no clear D gene. The CDR3 totals 14 residues. Germline CDR1 and CDR2: SGHVS and FQNEAQ. The V end was cut by 5 bases, the J end by 4 bases, with 14 bases between. CDR3 DNA: TGTGCCAGCAGCCCAACCCGGCGGGGCACTGAAGCTTTCTTT. Translated, it gives CASSPTRRGTEAFF.